This passage covers 32 T cell receptor beta chains from one sample sequenced in a study of T cell responses to AZD1222 COVID-19 vaccine (dated by TCRdb to 2020 to 2023). Receptor amplification or capture employed the immunoSEQ multiplex PCR assay. Drawn from immuneACCESS, this table holds only the in-frame rearrangements with V and J called that TCRdb kept. Clones are partly lost; checked studies trace under half to an unresolved V gene and leave the rest unexplained. A total of about 120,000 clones appear in this sample, 94% of them only once. Clones ranked in the top ten supply around 3% of the sample. The time point label on this specimen signifies: about 28 days (+/-7) after the second vaccine dose. Sequences were derived from peripheral blood, sampled 28 days after the second AZD1222 dose. The source is an adult who received the AZD1222 COVID-19 vaccine.

This sequence joins TRBV18 and TRBJ2-2; 7 bases are shared with TRBD1. Trimming removed 3 bases from V and 1 base from J; junction bases left unmatched: 5. The CDR3 totals 16 residues. CDR1 and CDR2 from the germline V gene are KGHSH and LQKENI. The CDR3 DNA is TGTGCCAGCTCACCTCGGGACAGCGGGAACACCGGGGAGCTGTTTTTT. Translated, it gives CASSPRDSGNTGELFF.

This clone was observed a handful of times. V is TRBV5-1 and J is TRBJ1-3; a weak D match, TRBD1 (5 bases). The V and J ends lost 0 bases and 7 bases respectively, with 8 bases between them. Germline lookup yields CDR1 SGHRS and CDR2 YFSETQ. The CDR3 has 13 residues. This CDR3 is CASSLVRVNTIYF. In DNA, the CDR3 is TGCGCCAGCAGCTTGGTCAGGGTTAACACCATATATTTT.

The chain uses TRBV6-5 and TRBJ1-5; D is unresolved. The V and J ends lost 6 bases and 1 base respectively, with 7 bases between them. Germline V gene lookup returns CDR1 MNHEY and CDR2 SVGAGI. The CDR3 runs to 13 residues. The CDR3 nucleotides are TGTGCCAGCAGCCTTGACAGCAATCAGCCCCAGCATTTT. This sequence encodes CASSLDSNQPQHF.

The chain is built from TRBV11-3 and TRBJ2-2, with 10 bases matching TRBD1. This CDR3 contains 15 residues. The V gene end was trimmed by 5 bases and the J gene end by 4 bases; junction bases not matched to a gene: 4. Germline V lookup: CDR1 SGHNT, CDR2 YENEEA. The CDR3 protein is CASSVDRGFTGELFF. The CDR3 coding sequence is TGTGCCAGCAGCGTGGACAGGGGGTTCACCGGGGAGCTGTTTTTT.

A single count supports this clone. The V call is TRBV2, the J call TRBJ1-2, with D perhaps TRBD1 (6 bases). CDR1 and CDR2 (germline): SNHLY, FYNNEI. V was clipped by 8 bases and J by 3 bases, with 19 bases between them. This CDR3 comprises 15 residues. The CDR3 protein is CASDIGRGADYGYTF. The CDR3 DNA is TGTGCCAGCGATATAGGCAGGGGCGCAGACTATGGCTACACCTTC.

The V gene is TRBV7-8, the J gene TRBJ1-6; a weak D match, TRBD1 (6 bases). The CDR3 contains 12 residues. Germline V lookup: CDR1 SGHVS, CDR2 FQNEAQ. The V end lost 5 bases, the J end lost 8 bases, and 7 bases lay between the germline ends. This chain's CDR3 is CASSRTDSPLHF. CDR3 bases: TGTGCCAGCAGCCGGACAGATTCACCCCTCCACTTT.

This chain joins TRBV28 and TRBJ2-1; D may be TRBD1 (6 bases). Germline values: CDR1 MDHEN, CDR2 SYDVKM. This CDR3 has 12 amino acids. The V and J ends lost 4 bases and 10 bases respectively, with 11 bases between them. CDR3 nucleotides: TGTGCCAGCAGTTCCTCCGGGACAGAGCAGTTCTTC. It codes for CASSSSGTEQFF.

This chain joins TRBV5-1 and TRBJ2-7, with 7 bases lining up with TRBD1. J gave up 5 bases and V 4 bases, and 9 bases lay outside the gene matches. Germline V gene sequence: CDR1 SGHRS, CDR2 YFSETQ. CDR3 length: 14 residues. CDR3 loop: CASSPGQAPHEQYF. The CDR3 DNA is TGCGCCAGCAGCCCTGGACAGGCGCCCCACGAGCAGTACTTC.

The chain is built from TRBV5-4 and TRBJ1-2; 7 positions agree with TRBD1. The CDR3 is 17 residues long. The germline V gene has CDR1 SGHNT and CDR2 YYREEE (reference sequence). V shed 5 bases, J shed 7 bases, and the junction held 20 bases outside the gene matches. DNA for the CDR3: TGTGCCAGCAGGGGGGCCTCCCTGACAGGGAGGGTGGGTGGCTACACCTTC. Translating gives CASRGASLTGRVGGYTF.

The chain couples TRBV3-1 (or the pseudogene TRBV3-2) to TRBJ2-3; a possible D gene is TRBD1 (5 bases). V was shortened by 2 bases and J by 4 bases, with 13 bases between the two germline ends. Germline lookup yields CDR1 LGHDT and CDR2 YNNKEL (reference sequence). The CDR3 is 15 residues long. The CDR3 region has the DNA TGTGCCAGCAGCCAAAGGGGCCGCTGGGCAGATACGCAGTATTTT. Its translation is CASSQRGRWADTQYF.

The chain carries TRBV7-9 and TRBJ1-2, with 8 bases fitting TRBD1. With 5 bases clipped from V and 6 bases from J, the junction kept 11 bases outside the gene matches. The length of the CDR3 is 15 residues. Germline V lookup: CDR1 SEHNR, CDR2 FQNEAQ (reference sequence). The CDR3 loop reads CASSLVMTGEDGYTF. The CDR3 DNA is TGTGCCAGCAGCCTCGTTATGACAGGGGAGGATGGCTACACCTTC.

This chain connects TRBV7-8 to TRBJ1-5, with unresolved D. V lost 3 bases, J lost 1 base, and 7 bases lay in between. The germline CDR1 and CDR2 sequences are SGHVS and FQNEAQ. The CDR3 loop spans 14 amino acids. CDR3 bases: TGTGCCAGCAGCTTCCTCGACAGCAATCAGCCCCAGCATTTT. Translation gives CASSFLDSNQPQHF.

V and J are TRBV5-4 and TRBJ1-2, with D possibly being TRBD1 (5 bases). The CDR3 contains 16 residues. Germline V gives CDR1 SGHNT, CDR2 YYREEE (reference sequence). V shed 3 bases and J shed 2 bases, with 17 bases lying between them. In DNA, the CDR3 is TGTGCCAGCAGCTCCGGGGCGGGGCTAGGGAACTATGGCTACACCTTC. Translation: CASSSGAGLGNYGYTF.

This clone was recorded a few times. The chain couples TRBV12-5 to TRBJ1-6; a weak D match, TRBD1 (5 bases). There are 14 residues in the CDR3. V lost 6 bases to trimming and J lost 10 bases, with 16 bases between them. The V gene's germline CDR1 is LGHNT and CDR2 FRNRAP. This CDR3 is CASGSPGPGSPLHF. CDR3 bases: TGTGCTAGTGGGTCTCCGGGGCCAGGGTCACCCCTCCACTTT.

This clone showed up just a few times. The chain joins TRBV25-1 to TRBJ2-7; 7 nucleotides match TRBD2. The CDR3 sequence is 14 residues long. Germline V lookup: CDR1 MGHDK, CDR2 SYGVNS. Unmatched junction bases numbered 6, after V lost 1 base and J lost 6 bases. This chain's CDR3 is CASSEWGGTGEQYF. The CDR3 DNA reads TGTGCCAGCAGTGAATGGGGGGGAACGGGCGAGCAGTACTTC.

In DNA, the CDR3 is TGTGCCAGTAGTACGATACAGAACTCCTATGGCTACACCTTC. Encoded protein: CASSTIQNSYGYTF. The rearrangement uses TRBV19 and TRBJ1-2; D remains ambiguous. Germline assignment: CDR1 LNHDA and CDR2 SQIVND (reference sequence). The CDR3 is 14 amino acids. The V end was cut by 4 bases, the J end by 4 bases, with 13 bases between. Together with reference TRBV19 and TRBJ1-2, the CDR3 gives the full variable domain: DGGITQSPKYLFRKEGQNVTLSCEQNLNHDAMYWYRQDPGQGLRLIYYSQIVNDFQKGDIAEGYSVSREKKESFPLTVTSAQKNPTAFYLCASSTIQNSYGYTFGSGTRLTVV.

The chain employs TRBV14 and TRBJ1-2, with D uncertain. Per germline, CDR1 SGHDN and CDR2 FVKESK. V was shortened by 0 bases and J by 3 bases, with 11 bases between the two germline ends. The CDR3 is 15 residues long. The CDR3 DNA is TGTGCCAGCAGCCAAGAAGAGGGCTTGGACTATGGCTACACCTTC. Translated: CASSQEEGLDYGYTF.

The chain employs TRBV21-1 and TRBJ1-1; TRBD1, the table's D call, was not compared with the DNA. TRBV21-1 represents a pseudogene. The CDR3 extends over 15 amino acids. The CDR3 region has the DNA TGTGCCAGCAGCAACTTGACAGATCCTGGTTTACGGGCTTTCTTT. Translated: CASSNLTDPGLRAFF.

The chain joins TRBV12-3 or TRBV12-4 to TRBJ1-4; D remains ambiguous. The V and J ends lost 8 bases and 2 bases respectively, with 6 bases between them. The CDR3 runs to 12 residues. The CDR3 here is CASRFTNEKLFF. The CDR3 nucleotides are TGTGCCAGCCGCTTTACTAATGAAAAACTGTTTTTT.

The V gene is TRBV5-4, the J gene TRBJ1-4, with TRBD1 matching 8 bases. The junction had 4 bases not matched to a gene; V was cut back by 0 bases and J by 3 bases. The CDR3 totals 16 residues. CDR1 SGHNT and CDR2 YYREEE come from the germline V gene (reference sequence). The CDR3 DNA reads TGTGCCAGCAGCTTGGCAGGGGGCAGGTCTAATGAAAAACTGTTTTTT. Translated, it gives CASSLAGGRSNEKLFF.

The V gene is TRBV3-1 (or the pseudogene TRBV3-2), the J gene TRBJ2-7; 8 nucleotides match TRBD1. This CDR3 spans 15 amino acids. From germline, CDR1 is LGHDT and CDR2 YNNKEL (reference sequence). The trim removed 10 bases at V and 0 bases at J, leaving 11 bases unmatched. The CDR3 region is CATSPAGQGSYEQYF. DNA for the CDR3: TGTGCCACAAGCCCCGCCGGACAGGGCTCCTACGAGCAGTACTTC.

The gene calls are TRBV5-1 and TRBJ2-7; D unresolved. Trimming stripped 0 bases from V and 0 bases from J, with 4 bases between. Germline V gene lookup returns CDR1 SGHRS and CDR2 YFSETQ. CDR3 size: 13 residues. Here the CDR3 reads CASSLGASYEQYF. CDR3 sequence (DNA): TGCGCCAGCAGCTTGGGGGCCTCCTACGAGCAGTACTTC. The full variable domain, with the rest looked up from reference TRBV5-1 and TRBJ2-7, is KAGVTQTPRYLIKTRGQQVTLSCSPISGHRSVSWYQQTPGQGLQFLFEYFSETQRNKGNFPGRFSGRQFSNSRSEMNVSTLELGDSALYLCASSLGASYEQYFGPGTRLTVT.

The chain carries TRBV7-9 and TRBJ2-7; TRBD1 aligns across 12 bases. V was pared by 5 bases and J by 4 bases, with 6 bases of the junction left unmatched. Looked up from germline, CDR1 is SEHNR and CDR2 is FQNEAQ (reference sequence). The CDR3 loop spans 15 amino acids. The CDR3 sequence: CASSHGTGGEYEQYF. CDR3 nucleotide sequence: TGTGCCAGCAGCCATGGGACAGGGGGCGAGTACGAGCAGTACTTC.

The chain has TRBV25-1 and TRBJ1-1; D gene uncertain. Germline V gene lookup returns CDR1 MGHDK and CDR2 SYGVNS. The CDR3 runs to 13 residues. The germline V and J ends were trimmed by 2 bases and 4 bases, with 8 bases remaining between them. In nucleotides, the CDR3 is TGTGCCAGCAGTGAAGGGTTAAGCACTGAAGCTTTCTTT. Protein: CASSEGLSTEAFF.

This sequence joins TRBV19 and TRBJ2-7; possible D gene TRBD1, 6 bases. Trimming took 6 bases from V and 3 from J, leaving 9 bases between them. The length of the CDR3 is 12 residues. Germline CDR1 LNHDA, CDR2 SQIVND (reference sequence). The DNA for the CDR3 is TGTGCCAGTAGCGCGACAGGCTACGAGCAGTACTTC. Protein product: CASSATGYEQYF.

The chain uses TRBV5-1 and TRBJ1-1; D is unresolved. Trimming pared 0 bases from V and 5 bases from J, leaving 8 bases between. The length of the CDR3 is 13 residues. In germline, CDR1 is SGHRS, CDR2 YFSETQ. CDR3 in DNA: TGCGCCAGCAGCTTGGCCGATTGGACTGAAGCTTTCTTT. Translation: CASSLADWTEAFF.

The genes are TRBV20-1 and TRBJ2-7; tentative D call: TRBD2 (6 bases). Germline loops: CDR1 DFQATT, CDR2 SNEGSKA (reference sequence). This CDR3 has 11 amino acids. Trimming took off 6 bases at V and 0 bases at J, with 6 bases between the two ends. The chain's CDR3 is CSAGSSYEQYF. Written as DNA, the CDR3 is TGCAGTGCCGGGAGCTCCTACGAGCAGTACTTC.

Regarding this clone: Other DNA sequences in the sample encode the same CDR3. The chain is built from TRBV18 and TRBJ1-1; unclear D gene. The CDR3 sequence is 13 residues long. V was cut by 1 base and J by 3 bases, with 6 bases left in between. Germline V gene sequence: CDR1 KGHSH, CDR2 LQKENI. CDR3 sequence reads: CASSPRGDTEAFF. Written as DNA, the CDR3 is TGTGCCAGCTCACCACGCGGTGACACTGAAGCTTTCTTT.

This chain links TRBV27 with TRBJ1-1; the D gene is possibly TRBD1 (6 bases). The CDR3 consists of 15 residues. V dropped 2 bases and J dropped 0 bases, with 10 bases sitting between them. Germline assignment: CDR1 MNHEY and CDR2 SMNVEV (reference sequence). The CDR3 loop is CASSLRGHMNTEAFF. CDR3 nucleotides: TGTGCCAGCAGTTTACGGGGACATATGAACACTGAAGCTTTCTTT.

The rearrangement links TRBV6-4 to TRBJ1-1; a weak D match, TRBD1 (5 bases). Looked up from germline, CDR1 is MRHNA and CDR2 is SNTAGT. V was pared by 5 bases and J by 7 bases, with 8 bases between. The CDR3 is made up of 11 amino acids. The CDR3 DNA sequence: TGTGCCAGCAGTTTGGGGGGTGAAGCTTTCTTT. Translating it yields CASSLGGEAFF.

This clone has only one observation. The CDR3 coding sequence is TGTGCCAGTAATTGGGGTCGGTTCACTGAAGCTTTCTTT. It yields the protein CASNWGRFTEAFF. The chain carries TRBV19 and TRBJ1-1; no clear D gene. Germline CDR1 reads LNHDA; CDR2 reads SQIVND (reference sequence). This CDR3 is built from 13 residues. V lost 7 bases, J lost 4 bases, and 13 bases lay in between.

The chain recombines TRBV18 with TRBJ2-2; D is ambiguous. Germline V lookup: CDR1 KGHSH, CDR2 LQKENI. The CDR3 is made up of 15 amino acids. Trimming took off 3 bases at V and 2 bases at J, with 10 bases between the two ends. The CDR3 bases are TGTGCCAGCTCACCCGATAACTTTAACACCGGGGAGCTGTTTTTT. It yields the protein CASSPDNFNTGELFF.